This T cell receptor (beta chain) was recovered during a study of T-cell memory formation after mild COVID-19. On the study more broadly: Each donor largely had its own TCR clusters.

After 5'RACE with constant-segment primers, TCR alpha and TCR beta cDNA libraries carrying sample barcodes and UMIs were obtained. TCRdb called the 5' RACE reads again in MiXCR, with one record for every CDR3 protein. The sample records hundreds of thousands of distinct CDR3 sequences, around 8% being singletons. Trimming removed 8 bases from V and 4 bases from J; junction bases left unmatched: 0. The CDR3 loop spans 11 amino acids. Germline values: CDR1 SNHLY, CDR2 FYNNEI. General study findings and limits: Nothing showed for sure that second-wave clones peaking on day 37 were SARS-CoV-2 specific.

With respect to this clonotype: The antigen is unknown.

The chain has TRBV2 and TRBJ2-5; 8 nucleotides line up with TRBD2. The TCR originated in a young man who had mild COVID-19 (a few samples of this study predate the infection). Cell type and time point are not known. Material: PBMCs or a T cell subset sorted from them (not recorded which). CDR3 DNA sequence: TGTGCCAGCGCGGGAGGAGAGACCCAGTACTTC. Translated, it gives CASAGGETQYF.